The clone carrying this T cell receptor beta chain has just a few counts. Its antigen is as yet unknown. TCRdb reprocessed the RT-PCR reads with MiXCR, giving one entry per CDR3 protein. The repertoire holds 800,000 to 1,000,000 distinct CDR3 sequences, with about 20% as singletons. The record originates from a study of response to subunit inactivated influenza vaccine. Trimming took 2 bases from V and 0 from J, leaving 11 bases between them. The CDR3 totals 16 residues. From germline, CDR1 is MNHEY and CDR2 SVGAGI. Study-level points and caveats: The authors offered the suggestion that each seasonal influenza vaccination recruits few new T cells.

The chain recombines TRBV6-5 with TRBJ2-1; D possibly corresponds to TRBD1 (5 bases). This clonotype originated in a man in his fifties or sixties who received an inactivated influenza vaccine. This specimen was PBMCs from blood, taken roughly 5 days after vaccination. CDR3: CASSYPQASSYNEQFF. DNA of the CDR3: TGTGCCAGCAGTTACCCACAGGCAAGCTCCTACAATGAGCAGTTCTTC.